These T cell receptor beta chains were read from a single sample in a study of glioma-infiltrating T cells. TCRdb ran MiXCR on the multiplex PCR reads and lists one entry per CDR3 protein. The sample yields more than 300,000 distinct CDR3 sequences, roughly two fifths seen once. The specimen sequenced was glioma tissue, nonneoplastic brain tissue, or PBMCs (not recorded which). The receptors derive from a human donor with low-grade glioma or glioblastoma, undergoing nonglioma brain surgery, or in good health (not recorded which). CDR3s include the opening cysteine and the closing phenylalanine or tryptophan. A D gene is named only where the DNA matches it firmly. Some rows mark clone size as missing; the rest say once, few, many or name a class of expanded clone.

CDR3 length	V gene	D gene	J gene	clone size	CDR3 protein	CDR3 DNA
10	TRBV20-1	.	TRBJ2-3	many	CSSSADTQYF	TGCAGTTCTAGCGCAGATACGCAGTATTTT
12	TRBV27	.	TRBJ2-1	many	CASSLRARGQFF	TGTGCCAGCAGTTTAAGGGCTAGGGGGCAGTTCTTC
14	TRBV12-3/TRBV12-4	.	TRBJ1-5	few	CASSFRDPVQPQHF	TGTGCCAGCAGTTTCCGGGACCCGGTACAGCCCCAGCATTTT
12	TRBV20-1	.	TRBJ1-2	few	CSVRGASHGYTF	TGCAGTGTTAGGGGGGCAAGCCATGGCTACACCTTC
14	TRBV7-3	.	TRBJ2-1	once	CASSSPRSSNEQFF	TGTGCCAGCAGCTCACCCCGCTCAAGCAATGAGCAGTTCTTC
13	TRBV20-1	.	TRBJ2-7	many	CSARTLNTYEQYF	TGCAGTGCCCGGACACTCAATACCTACGAGCAGTACTTC
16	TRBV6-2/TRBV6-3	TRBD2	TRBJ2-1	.	CDSSSLSGGGINGQFF	TGTGACAGCAGTTCCCTCTCCGGGGGAGGGATCAATGGGCAGTTCTTC
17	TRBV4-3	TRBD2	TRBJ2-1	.	CASSQEGGLAGRNEQFF	TGCGCCAGCAGCCAAGAAGGAGGCCTAGCGGGACGCAATGAGCAGTTCTTC
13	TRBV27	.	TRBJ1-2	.	CASSLSGVSSYTF	TGTGCCAGCAGTTTATCGGGAGTATCTAGCTACACCTTC
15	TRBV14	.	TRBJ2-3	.	CASSRSTDLTDTQYF	TGTGCCAGCAGCCGAAGTACAGACCTCACAGATACGCAGTATTTT
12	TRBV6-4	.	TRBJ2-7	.	CASKIWLYEQYF	TGTGCCAGTAAAATATGGCTCTACGAGCAGTACTTC
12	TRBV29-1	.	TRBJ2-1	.	CSVERPYNEQFF	TGCAGCGTTGAACGTCCCTACAATGAGCAGTTCTTC
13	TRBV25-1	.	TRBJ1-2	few	CASSEADNYGYTF	TGTGCCAGCAGTGAAGCAGATAACTATGGCTACACCTTC
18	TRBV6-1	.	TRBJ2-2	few	CASSPKQVLGGHTGELFF	TGTGCCAGCAGCCCGAAGCAGGTGCTGGGGGGGCACACCGGGGAGCTGTTTTTT
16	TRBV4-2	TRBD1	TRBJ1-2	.	CASIQGVRTGGYGYTF	TGTGCCAGCATCCAAGGGGTTAGGACAGGGGGCTATGGCTACACCTTC
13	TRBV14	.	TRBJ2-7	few	CASSQGTTNEQYF	TGTGCCAGCAGCCAAGGGACTACCAACGAGCAGTACTTC
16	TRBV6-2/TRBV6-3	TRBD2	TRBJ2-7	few	CASSKTSGGTPYEQYF	TGTGCCAGCAGTAAGACTAGCGGGGGAACCCCCTACGAGCAGTACTTC
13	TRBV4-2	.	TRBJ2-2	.	CASSQEKNGELFF	TGTGCCAGCAGCCAAGAGAAAAACGGGGAGCTGTTTTTT
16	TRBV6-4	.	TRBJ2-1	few	CANSVGTRAHYSEQFF	TGTGCCAACAGCGTTGGGACTCGAGCCCACTATAGCGAGCAGTTCTTC
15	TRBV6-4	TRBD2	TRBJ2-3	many	CASSAQAGGTDTQYF	TGTGCCAGCAGTGCGCAAGCGGGAGGTACAGATACGCAGTATTTT
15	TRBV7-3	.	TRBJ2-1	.	CASSSPGPPYNEQFF	TGTGCCAGCAGCTCCCCCGGACCCCCGTACAATGAGCAGTTCTTC
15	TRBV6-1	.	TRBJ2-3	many	CASRKRDGGADTQYF	TGTGCCAGCAGAAAGAGGGACGGAGGGGCAGATACGCAGTATTTT
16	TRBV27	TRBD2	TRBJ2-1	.	CAISARLAGSHNEQFF	TGTGCCATCAGTGCCCGACTAGCGGGAAGCCACAATGAGCAGTTCTTC
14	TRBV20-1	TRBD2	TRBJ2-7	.	CSVPTSGSNYEQYF	TGCAGTGTCCCGACTAGCGGGAGTAACTACGAGCAGTACTTC
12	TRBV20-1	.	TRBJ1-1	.	CSTARMNTEAFF	TGCAGTACTGCCCGGATGAACACTGAAGCTTTCTTT
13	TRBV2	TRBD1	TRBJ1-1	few	CASKGAMNTEAFF	TGTGCCAGTAAGGGGGCGATGAACACTGAAGCTTTCTTT
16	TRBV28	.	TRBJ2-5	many	CASSLEGGGSQETQYF	TGTGCCAGCAGTTTAGAGGGAGGGGGATCCCAAGAGACCCAGTACTTC
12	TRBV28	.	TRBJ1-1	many	CASSLGGRMAFF	TGTGCCAGCAGTTTGGGAGGCAGAATGGCTTTCTTT
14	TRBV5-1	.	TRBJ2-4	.	CASSSPGHENIQYF	TGCGCCAGCAGTTCTCCGGGACACGAAAACATTCAGTACTTC
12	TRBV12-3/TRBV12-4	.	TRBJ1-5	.	CASSATGQPQHF	TGTGCCAGCAGCGCAACAGGTCAGCCCCAGCATTTT
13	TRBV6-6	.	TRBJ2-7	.	CASSYCVGGEQYF	TGTGCCAGCAGTTATTGTGTCGGGGGCGAGCAGTACTTC
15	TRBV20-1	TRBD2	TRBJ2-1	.	CSARTPGLAYNEQFF	TGCAGTGCTAGAACCCCGGGACTAGCCTACAATGAGCAGTTCTTC
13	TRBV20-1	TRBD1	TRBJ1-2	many	CSGGQGYDYGYTF	TGCAGTGGGGGACAGGGGTATGACTATGGCTACACCTTC
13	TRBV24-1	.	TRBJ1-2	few	CATSDLRGYGYTF	TGTGCCACCAGTGACTTGAGAGGGTATGGCTACACCTTC
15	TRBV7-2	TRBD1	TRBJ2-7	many	CASSTRQGSAYEQYF	TGTGCCAGCAGCACACGACAGGGTAGCGCCTACGAGCAGTACTTC
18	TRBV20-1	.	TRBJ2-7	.	CSARDYSRAGWSSYEQYF	TGCAGTGCTAGAGATTACTCCAGAGCGGGTTGGAGCTCCTACGAGCAGTACTTC
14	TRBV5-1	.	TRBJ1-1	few	CASSSRVGDTEAFF	TGCGCCAGCAGCTCCAGGGTGGGAGACACTGAAGCTTTCTTT